A selection of T cell receptor beta chains follows, all from one sample in a study of OX40 agonist ivuxolimab in advanced cancers. TCRdb keeps only in-frame clones here, not all; method: immunoSEQ multiplex PCR. The sample records 70,000 to 80,000 clones, 90% to 95% being singletons. Sequenced here: CD4+ or CD8+ T cells sorted from blood, sampled in a trial of the OX40 agonist ivuxolimab. The source is an adult with an advanced solid tumor such as melanoma, head and neck, liver or kidney cancer. CDR3s include the opening cysteine and the closing phenylalanine or tryptophan. Each record gives: V gene, J gene, clone size, D gene, CDR3 DNA, CDR3 protein. The D gene is left open where the match is weak. Size is omitted from some rows. Given values are once, few, many or a class for expanded clones.

>TRBV6-1|TRBJ1-2|-|TRBD1
TGTGCCAGCAGGGAGACAGGGGGATATGGCTACACCTTC
CASRETGGYGYTF
>TRBV12-5|TRBJ2-3|-|TRBD1
TGTGCTAGTGGTTCACCCCGGGACAGGGGGACAGATACGCAGTATTTT
CASGSPRDRGTDTQYF
>TRBV4-1|TRBJ2-2|-|TRBD2
TGCGCCAGCAGCCAAGCGGGGGGTAACGGGGAGCTGTTTTTT
CASSQAGGNGELFF
>TRBV5-1|TRBJ2-3|-|TRBD2
TGCGCCAGCAGCCTAGGACTAGCGGGAGGGATCACAGATACGCAGTATTTT
CASSLGLAGGITDTQYF
>TRBV4-3|TRBJ1-2|-|-
TGCGCCAGCAGCCAAGACCGGGACGTACTCCCTTATGGCTACACCTTC
CASSQDRDVLPYGYTF
>TRBV27|TRBJ2-7|-|TRBD1
TGTGCCAGCAAATTACAGGGGGCAGGGAGCTCCTACGAGCAGTACTTC
CASKLQGAGSSYEQYF
>TRBV7-2|TRBJ2-7|-|TRBD1
TGTGCCAGCAGCTGGGGACAGGGAACCTACGAGCAGTACTTC
CASSWGQGTYEQYF
>TRBV7-9|TRBJ2-7|-|TRBD2
TGTGCCAGCAGCTTTTCTAGCGGCTACGAGCAGTACTTC
CASSFSSGYEQYF
>TRBV4-3|TRBJ2-1|-|-
TGCGCCAGCAGCCAAGTCCCCGGGGCAGGGCAGTTCTTC
CASSQVPGAGQFF
>TRBV29-1|TRBJ2-5|-|-
TGCAGCGTTGAGGGGCCGTGGGAGACCCAGTACTTC
CSVEGPWETQYF
>TRBV5-8|TRBJ1-1|-|-
TGTGCCAGCCCGCTGTGGGACACTGAAGCTTTCTTT
CASPLWDTEAFF
>TRBV29-1|TRBJ1-1|-|-
TGCAGCTGCAGGGGGAACACTGAAGCTTTCTTT
CSCRGNTEAFF
>TRBV19|TRBJ2-7|-|-
TGTGCCAGTAGTCCCCGGGGTGAGACGGTCTCCTACGAGCAGTACTTC
CASSPRGETVSYEQYF
>TRBV5-6|TRBJ1-1|-|TRBD1
TGTGCCAGCAGCTTGAGGGGGACAGTGAACACTGAAGCTTTCTTT
CASSLRGTVNTEAFF
>TRBV4-1|TRBJ2-7|-|TRBD1
TGCGCCAGCAGTCAGACCCCAGGGGGACCGACCTACGAGCAGTACTTC
CASSQTPGGPTYEQYF
>TRBV9|TRBJ1-2|-|-
TGTGCCAGCAGCCCGAGGCAGACAACGACCTATGGCTACACCTTC
CASSPRQTTTYGYTF
>TRBV5-6|TRBJ2-7|-|TRBD1
TGTGCCAGCAGCGGGGGGACAGGAGCCTACGAGCAGTACTTC
CASSGGTGAYEQYF
>TRBV5-1|TRBJ2-7|-|-
TGCGCCAGCAGCTTGGAGGTACTAAACTACGAGCAGTACTTC
CASSLEVLNYEQYF
>TRBV27|TRBJ2-1|-|-
TGTGCCAGCAGGTCCGGAGCTGGTGAGCAGTTCTTC
CASRSGAGEQFF
>TRBV7-9|TRBJ1-2|-|-
TGTGCCAGCAGGGGAGCTCCGACCTATGGCTACACCTTC
CASRGAPTYGYTF
>TRBV7-9|TRBJ2-7|-|TRBD2
TGTGCCAGCAGCCCCCGGGGAAGCGGGAGGCTATACGAGCAGTACTTC
CASSPRGSGRLYEQYF
>TRBV28|TRBJ1-1|-|-
TGTGCCAGCAGTTTGTGGGAGAACACTGAAGCTTTCTTT
CASSLWENTEAFF
>TRBV29-1|TRBJ2-1|-|TRBD2
TGCAGCGTCGCTACTAGCGGGGACTACAATGAGCAGTTCTTC
CSVATSGDYNEQFF
>TRBV5-8|TRBJ2-5|-|TRBD1
TGTGCCAGCACCCTCGGGGGGACAGGGAAGGAGACCCAGTACTTC
CASTLGGTGKETQYF
>TRBV27|TRBJ2-3|once|-
TGTGCCAGCAGTCCCCGACCCCTCGGGGATACGCAGTATTTT
CASSPRPLGDTQYF
>TRBV27|TRBJ2-1|-|-
TGTGCCAGCAGTCCCGGTTGGCGGGGATACAATGAGCAGTTCTTC
CASSPGWRGYNEQFF
>TRBV4-3|TRBJ1-2|-|TRBD1
TGCGCCAGCAGCCAAGGCTCCAGGGGGATTGGGTATGGCTACACCTTC
CASSQGSRGIGYGYTF
>TRBV4-3|TRBJ1-5|-|-
TGCGCCAGCAGCCAAGGCCAGAGCAATCAGCCCCAGCATTTT
CASSQGQSNQPQHF
>TRBV7-2|TRBJ2-1|-|-
TGTGCCAGCAGCTTAGACGGACTCGCCAGCTCCTACAATGAGCAGTTCTTC
CASSLDGLASSYNEQFF
>TRBV9|TRBJ2-1|-|-
TGTGCCAGCAGCGTAGGTTCGGCAGGGGACAATGAGCAGTTCTTC
CASSVGSAGDNEQFF
>TRBV11-2|TRBJ2-7|-|-
TGTGCCAGCAGCCTTAGCGGAGGCCCCTCCTACGAGCAGTACTTC
CASSLSGGPSYEQYF
>TRBV7-8|TRBJ1-5|-|-
TGTGCCAGCAGCTTATCGGCTTATAGCAATCAGCCCCAGCATTTT
CASSLSAYSNQPQHF
>TRBV18|TRBJ2-4|-|-
TGTGCCAGCTCACCACAGGAGCTAGCCAAAAACATTCAGTACTTC
CASSPQELAKNIQYF
>TRBV9|TRBJ1-2|-|-
TGTGCCAGCAGCGTCGGAGGGGATCTTTATGGCTACACCTTC
CASSVGGDLYGYTF
>TRBV19|TRBJ2-1|-|TRBD1
TGTGCCAGTAGTTCGGGACAGGGGGGCTACAATGAGCAGTTCTTC
CASSSGQGGYNEQFF
>TRBV5-1|TRBJ1-1|-|-
TGCGCCAGCAGCCCGGAAACCTTTGACACCCTCAACACTGAAGCTTTCTTT
CASSPETFDTLNTEAFF
>TRBV27|TRBJ2-1|-|-
TGTGCCAGCAGTTCCACCTGGGCTAGTAGCTACAATGAGCAGTTCTTC
CASSSTWASSYNEQFF
>TRBV4-3|TRBJ1-2|-|TRBD1
TGCGCCAGCAGCCTGGGACAGGGGGCCATAGACTATGGCTACACCTTC
CASSLGQGAIDYGYTF
>TRBV27|TRBJ2-1|-|-
TGTGCCAGCAGGAGGGGGGGGTACAATGAGCAGTTCTTC
CASRRGGYNEQFF
>TRBV4-1|TRBJ1-1|-|TRBD1
TGCGCCAGCAGCCAAGTCCAGGGGGCCAGCACTGAAGCTTTCTTT
CASSQVQGASTEAFF
>TRBV7-7|TRBJ2-1|-|-
TGTGCCAGCAGTCTTACCCTTAATGGTAATGAGCAGTTCTTC
CASSLTLNGNEQFF
>TRBV7-2|TRBJ2-5|-|-
TGTGCCAGCAGCCCACTAACCAGGGGACGGCCCCAAGAGACCCAGTACTTC
CASSPLTRGRPQETQYF
>TRBV25-1|TRBJ1-2|-|-
TGTGCCAGCGCCCTAGGTGCAGGCTATGGCTACACCTTC
CASALGAGYGYTF
>TRBV4-1|TRBJ2-1|-|-
TGCGCCAGCAGCCCGTCGGGTCGAAATGAGCAGTTCTTC
CASSPSGRNEQFF
>TRBV27|TRBJ2-3|few|-
TGTGCCAGCAGCCCTCGGGAGAAAAAGAGAGATACGCAGTATTTT
CASSPREKKRDTQYF
>TRBV13|TRBJ2-7|-|TRBD1
TGTGCCAGCAGCCCTGGGACAGGTCGATCCTACGAGCAGTACTTC
CASSPGTGRSYEQYF
>TRBV4-3|TRBJ2-7|once|-
TGCGCCAGCAGCCAAGGGGGAGACAGCCCCCTCGAGCAGTACTTC
CASSQGGDSPLEQYF
>TRBV5-6|TRBJ1-1|-|-
TGTGCCAGCAGCTTGGTTGGGGGGCTGAGCACTGAAGCTTTCTTT
CASSLVGGLSTEAFF
>TRBV7-8|TRBJ1-2|once|-
TGTGCCAGCAGCTTATCCGGGACACACAACTATGGCTACACCTTC
CASSLSGTHNYGYTF
>TRBV11-2|TRBJ1-1|-|TRBD1
TGTGCCAGCAGCCTCAAACAGGGGGCAATTACTGAAGCTTTCTTT
CASSLKQGAITEAFF
>TRBV5-6|TRBJ2-7|-|-
TGTGCCAGCAGCTTGGCTGAGTACTATTCCTACGAGCAGTACTTC
CASSLAEYYSYEQYF
>TRBV6-4|TRBJ1-1|-|-
TGTGCCAGCAGAGGGCCGGGGGGCACTGAAGCTTTCTTT
CASRGPGGTEAFF
>TRBV27|TRBJ1-5|-|-
TGTGCCAGCAGTCCCCGGGACAACAATCAGCCCCAGCATTTT
CASSPRDNNQPQHF
>TRBV2|TRBJ2-7|-|-
TGTGCCAGCAGTGTCGGAACAGTGTACGAGCAGTACTTC
CASSVGTVYEQYF